This TCR beta chain was documented in a study of metastatic and nonmetastatic thyroid tumors. Study overall: Malignant and benign thyroid patients had repertoires compared in peripheral blood and tumor or nodule tissue.

In its sample, this clone is medium-sized. Antigen: not known. Patients underwent thyroid surgery, and none had received any treatment before it. CDR1 and CDR2 from the germline V gene are DFQATT and SNEGSKA (reference sequence). The trim removed 0 bases at V and 4 bases at J, leaving 7 bases unmatched. The CDR3 extends over 15 amino acids. Whole-study findings and limits: Malignant thyroid tumors reportedly had TCR beta diversity that was significantly higher than in benign nodules, in blood and tumor.

Study processing details: Built for papillary thyroid cancer, a distant-metastasis classifier drew on CDR3 differences across clinicopathological groups. TCRdb re-clonotyped the PCR reads via MiXCR. TCRdb assigned the V and J calls; the authors' analysis was not used. The sample carries just over 20,000 clones, approximately 12% recorded once. The sample comprised blood. The receptor was derived from a male donor with papillary thyroid cancer or a benign thyroid nodule (not recorded which). Some clones in this sample may be carry-over from other donors' samples. The chain couples TRBV20-1 to TRBJ2-3; 7 bases are a match to TRBD2. CDR3: CSARDWGGSPDTQYF. The CDR3 DNA sequence: TGCAGTGCTAGAGATTGGGGAGGGAGTCCAGATACGCAGTATTTT.